This T cell receptor (beta chain) was identified during a study of T-cell reconstitution after alpha-beta-depleted transplantation in children. The authors prepared the TCRbeta library with unique molecular identifiers. TCRdb analysed the PCR reads with MiXCR anew, one entry per CDR3 protein. The sample gives over 400,000 distinct CDR3 sequences, around two fifths of which show up once; about 30% is in the top ten. The V end lost 0 bases, the J end lost 1 base, and 9 bases lay between the germline ends. The CDR3 is 14 residues long. The germline CDR1 and CDR2 sequences are GTSNPN and SVGIG (reference sequence).

This clonotype was obtained from a girl aged 2-10 years with aplastic anemia, due to receive a stem cell transplant. The material sequenced was PBMCs, taken before TCRalphabeta/CD19-depleted stem cell transplant. This chain uses TRBV30 with TRBJ2-5; D remains unclear. The CDR3 sequence: CAWSVSWAQETQYF. The DNA for the CDR3 is TGTGCCTGGAGTGTAAGCTGGGCCCAAGAGACCCAGTACTTC.